The 15 T cell receptor beta chains reported below all come from one sample, sequenced in a study of cytomegalovirus exposure and HLA in healthy donors. The primer mix had 60 Vbeta and 13 Jbeta primers. Only in-frame clones appear in the TCRdb table, and some are missing; sequencing was by immunoSEQ multiplex PCR. The data show under 200,000 clones, around 80% seen once. What was sequenced was PBMCs. These receptor sequences come from a woman between 45 and 60 years old in good health and CMV-seropositive.

V and J are TRBV4-3 and TRBJ2-3; TRBD2 agrees at 13 bases. V gave up 0 bases and J gave up 2 bases; unmatched junction bases: 14. Germline V gene lookup returns CDR1 LGHNA and CDR2 YSLEER. This CDR3 region has 21 residues. CDR3 in amino acids: CASSQDLETSGGLPFTDTQYF. In DNA form, the CDR3 reads TGCGCCAGCAGCCAAGATTTGGAGACTAGCGGGGGGCTCCCATTCACAGATACGCAGTATTTT.

The chain recombines TRBV27 with TRBJ2-3, with 8 bases identical to TRBD2. V lost 2 bases to trimming and J lost 3 bases; unmatched junction nucleotides: 7. This CDR3 is built from 16 residues. Germline assignment: CDR1 MNHEY and CDR2 SMNVEV (reference sequence). This chain's CDR3 is CASSLLRGGHTDTQYF. CDR3 DNA sequence: TGTGCCAGCAGTTTACTTCGGGGGGGGCATACAGATACGCAGTATTTT.

The V gene is TRBV9, the J gene TRBJ1-1; D unresolved. The CDR3 runs 13 residues. Between the trimmed V and J ends, which lost 0 bases and 6 bases, there was a span of 9 bases. Germline values: CDR1 SGDLS, CDR2 YYNGEE. The CDR3 coding sequence is TGTGCCAGCAGCGTAGAACCGGCGGCTGAAGCTTTCTTT. Encoded protein: CASSVEPAAEAFF.

This sequence joins TRBV28 and TRBJ2-7, with 8 bases fitting TRBD1. Germline CDR1 MDHEN, CDR2 SYDVKM. This CDR3 has 14 residues. V lost 4 bases, J lost 4 bases, and 6 bases stayed unmatched. The CDR3, as DNA: TGTGCCAGCAGTTCGACAGGGGAAGAGTACGAGCAGTACTTC. Translated: CASSSTGEEYEQYF.

The J gene is TRBJ1-1, the V gene TRBV28; the match to TRBD1 covers 9 bases. J gave up 5 bases and V 9 bases, and 19 bases lay outside the gene matches. CDR1 is MDHEN and CDR2 is SYDVKM in the germline V gene. The CDR3 extends over 17 amino acids. The CDR3 nucleotides read TGTGCCAGTACACAATCCGGGACAGGGTATTACTGGACTGAAGCTTTCTTT. Amino acid sequence: CASTQSGTGYYWTEAFF. Variable domain in full (rest from reference TRBV28 and TRBJ1-1): DVKVTQSSRYLVKRTGEKVFLECVQDMDHENMFWYRQDPGLGLRLIYFSYDVKMKEKGDIPEGYSVSREKKERFSLILESASTNQTSMYLCASTQSGTGYYWTEAFFGQGTRLTVV.

The chain couples TRBV7-2 to TRBJ2-2; 7 nucleotides align to TRBD2. The V and J ends lost 0 bases and 0 bases, in that order; junction bases with no gene match: 7. This CDR3 is built from 18 residues. Germline CDR1 reads SGHTA; CDR2 reads FQGNSA. CDR3 bases: TGTGCCAGCAGCTTAGCGCTTGGGAGGGGCCCGAACACCGGGGAGCTGTTTTTT. Translation: CASSLALGRGPNTGELFF.

This clone was seen only once. V gene TRBV28 combines with J gene TRBJ1-3; TRBD1 might be the D (5 bases). Germline V lookup: CDR1 MDHEN, CDR2 SYDVKM. With 2 bases removed from V and 0 bases from J, the gap between germline ends came to 8 bases. This CDR3 comprises 15 residues. The DNA for the CDR3 is TGTGCCAGCAGTTTAGGGGCCTACTCTGGAAACACCATATATTTT. It codes for CASSLGAYSGNTIYF.

This clone was counted only a few times. The chain employs TRBV7-2 and TRBJ1-2, with TRBD1 matching over 9 bases. The germline CDR1 and CDR2 sequences are SGHTA and FQGNSA. CDR3 size: 14 residues. Germline trimming cut 4 bases from V and 4 bases from J; bases unmatched to any gene: 4. CDR3 protein: CASSSDRGPYGYTF. The CDR3 nucleotides are TGTGCCAGCAGCTCGGACAGGGGTCCCTATGGCTACACCTTC.

This chain links TRBV7-2 with TRBJ2-5, with a possible D match to TRBD2 (6 bases). The J call is in doubt because the DNA end fits TRBJ2-7 better. There are 14 residues in the CDR3. CDR1 is SGHTA, CDR2 FQGNSA, per germline. The DNA for the CDR3 is TGTGCCAGCAGCTTAGCAGGAGGGTACTACGAGCAGTACTTC. It translates to CASSLAGGYYEQYF.

This chain connects TRBV4-3 to TRBJ1-4, with 10 bases aligning to TRBD1. Germline CDR1 and CDR2: LGHNA and YSLEER. The CDR3 consists of 15 residues. J lost 5 bases, V lost 3 bases, and 3 bases had no gene match. In nucleotides, the CDR3 is TGCGCCAGCAGCCACCGGACAGGGGGAAATGAAAAACTGTTTTTT. Protein product: CASSHRTGGNEKLFF.

V usage is TRBV20-1 and J usage is TRBJ1-3; D not resolved. The germline V and J ends were trimmed by 3 bases and 5 bases, with 5 bases remaining between them. Germline V gene sequence: CDR1 DFQATT, CDR2 SNEGSKA (reference sequence). This CDR3 comprises 11 residues. The CDR3, as DNA: TGCAGTGCTAGTTCAAGAAACACCATATATTTT. Its protein is CSASSRNTIYF.

This chain joins TRBV29-1 and TRBJ1-2; no clear D. The CDR3 extends over 10 amino acids. V was pared by 6 bases and J by 6 bases, with 8 bases between. Germline lookup yields CDR1 SQVTM and CDR2 ANQGSEA. Written as DNA, the CDR3 is TGCAGCGTCGAGGCTCATGGCTACACCTTC. Its translation is CSVEAHGYTF.

CDR3 nucleotide sequence: TGCGCCAGCAGCAGGCTAGGTAATAGCAATCAGCCCCAGCATTTT. This sequence encodes CASSRLGNSNQPQHF. This chain uses TRBV4-1 with TRBJ1-5; D gene uncertain. Germline-derived CDR1 and CDR2 are MGHRA and YSYEKL. V was clipped by 5 bases and J by 0 bases, with 11 bases between them. The CDR3 runs 15 residues.

This clone was detected only once. The chain combines TRBV5-1 with TRBJ2-1; 8 bases fit TRBD1. Trimming at V came to 2 bases and at J to 6 bases, leaving 4 bases not matched to a gene. The CDR3 is 14 amino acids. Looked up from germline, CDR1 is SGHRS and CDR2 is YFSETQ. For the CDR3, the DNA is TGCGCCAGCAGCTTCCCGGGGACAGGCAATGAGCAGTTCTTC. Protein: CASSFPGTGNEQFF.

In its sample, this clone was seen a few times. The rearrangement joins TRBV2 to TRBJ2-2, with 7 bases that match TRBD2. The length of the CDR3 is 14 residues. In germline, CDR1 is SNHLY, CDR2 FYNNEI. The junction had 8 bases not matched to a gene; V was cut back by 8 bases and J by 5 bases. CDR3 DNA sequence: TGTGCCAGCCGGACCCAGGGAGGGACCGGGGAGCTGTTTTTT. Translated: CASRTQGGTGELFF. Using reference TRBV2 and TRBJ2-2 for the parts outside the CDR3, the full variable domain is EPEVTQTPSHQVTQMGQEVILRCVPISNHLYFYWYRQILGQKVEFLVSFYNNEISEKSEIFDDQFSVERPDGSNFTLKIRSTKLEDSAMYFCASRTQGGTGELFFGEGSRLTVL.